The 6 T cell receptor beta chains below were found in one sample sequenced in a study of cytomegalovirus exposure and HLA in healthy donors. The primer mix had 60 Vbeta and 13 Jbeta primers. The table came from immunoSEQ multiplex PCR; TCRdb's copy has only in-frame clones and leaves some out. Its table lists 200,000 to 250,000 clones. Sequenced: PBMCs. Source of these receptors: a girl aged 2 to 9 in good health and CMV-seropositive.

J is TRBJ1-1 and V is TRBV29-1, with D maybe TRBD1 (5 bases). The CDR3 covers 12 residues. Germline-derived CDR1 and CDR2 are SQVTM and ANQGSEA. CDR3 in amino acids: CSYTQGNTEAFF. The CDR3 DNA reads TGCAGTTACACTCAGGGAAACACTGAAGCTTTCTTT.

The chain couples TRBV6-5 to TRBJ2-5; D is perhaps TRBD2 (6 bases). This CDR3 contains 15 residues. V was shortened by 2 bases and J by 3 bases, with 13 bases between the two germline ends. Germline assignment: CDR1 MNHEY and CDR2 SVGAGI. This chain's CDR3 is CASSYNPGVEETQYF. The CDR3 DNA reads as TGTGCCAGCAGTTACAATCCGGGGGTCGAAGAGACCCAGTACTTC.

The J gene is TRBJ2-7, the V gene TRBV7-9; a weak D match, TRBD1 (5 bases). The germline CDR1 and CDR2 sequences are SEHNR and FQNEAQ (reference sequence). V was clipped by 3 bases and J by 2 bases, with 11 bases between them. This CDR3 has 14 residues. The CDR3 DNA is TGTGCCAGCAGCTTGACAGACAAAACCTACGAGCAGTACTTC. Translating gives CASSLTDKTYEQYF.

This chain joins TRBV7-8 and TRBJ2-7, with 9 bases matching TRBD1. The CDR3 has 16 residues. The V gene's germline CDR1 is SGHVS and CDR2 FQNEAQ. Losses at the gene ends were 4 bases for V and 4 bases for J; bases not matched to a gene: 11. The CDR3: CASSSRDRGGLYEQYF. The CDR3 DNA sequence: TGTGCCAGCAGCTCTCGAGACAGGGGGGGTCTGTACGAGCAGTACTTC.

V is TRBV19 and J is TRBJ1-5; D is unresolved. Trimming removed 3 bases from V and 5 bases from J, with 14 bases in between. The CDR3 covers 15 residues. Germline loops: CDR1 LNHDA, CDR2 SQIVND (reference sequence). The CDR3 coding sequence is TGTGCCAGTAGTATTGTAGGGAAGGGAGATCAGCCCCAGCATTTT. Translation gives CASSIVGKGDQPQHF.

As DNA, the CDR3 is TGTGCCAGCAGCTCAGAGGGGACAGGGCGAATGGATGAAAAACTGTTTTTT. Protein: CASSSEGTGRMDEKLFF. This rearrangement joins TRBV28 to TRBJ1-4; TRBD1 agrees at 9 bases. V shed 6 bases and J 6 bases; nucleotides not matched to a gene: 14. Looked up from germline, CDR1 is MDHEN and CDR2 is SYDVKM. The CDR3 has 17 residues.